The source of this T cell receptor (beta chain) is a study of graft-versus-host responses after intestinal transplantation. The overall study: All of the recipients had induction that used anti-thymocyte globulin, then tacrolimus and steroids for two to three years. Study-wide results and limits: Graft-donor T cell macrochimerism coincided with high graft-versus-host to host-versus-graft clonal ratios in allografts. Early HvG declines after transplant were associated with peak circulating GvH clone levels.

Method: immunoSEQ multiplex PCR; TCRdb's copy keeps in-frame clones and lacks some. Of around 120,000 clones listed, 90% to 95% are singletons. Trimming shortened V by 10 bases and J by 8 bases, and 20 bases separated the two germline ends. The CDR3 length is 14 residues. Per germline, CDR1 MNHNS and CDR2 SASEGT. With regard to this clone: Its target is not known.

Material: unstimulated CD4+ T cells sorted from spleen or lymph node cells, obtained before intestinal transplant. The TCR was taken from a human donor who received an intestinal transplant. The J gene is TRBJ1-4, the V gene TRBV6-1, with D tentatively TRBD1 (6 bases). The CDR3, as DNA: TGTGCCACCGCCGACGGGGGGGCACAGGAAAAACTGTTTTTT. Translating gives CATADGGAQEKLFF.